This entry lists 25 T cell receptor beta chains sequenced from one sample in a study of CD8 T cells in Susac syndrome. After extraction with the RNeasy kit, roughly 0.5 to 1 ug of the RNA was reverse transcribed using random hexamers. TCRdb independently ran MiXCR on the immunoSEQ multiplex PCR reads; one entry per CDR3 protein. This sample carries around 160,000 distinct CDR3 sequences, 93% of them seen once, and the ten largest clones take around 0.13%. The material sequenced was CD4+ T cells from PBMCs. The origin of the receptors is a human donor in good health.

This clonotype was picked up one time. The genes are TRBV7-2 and TRBJ2-5; TRBD2 agrees at 11 bases. J gave up 4 bases and V 5 bases, and 9 bases lay outside the gene matches. The CDR3 extends over 16 amino acids. The germline V gene has CDR1 SGHTA and CDR2 FQGNSA. In DNA, the CDR3 is TGTGCCAGCAGCACAGATAGCGGGGGGGCCGTAGAGACCCAGTACTTC. It is translated as CASSTDSGGAVETQYF. The full variable domain, rest sourced from reference TRBV7-2 and TRBJ2-5, is GAGVSQSPSNKVTEKGKDVELRCDPISGHTALYWYRQSLGQGLEFLIYFQGNSAPDKSGLPSDRFSAERTGGSVSTLTIQRTQQEDSAVYLCASSTDSGGAVETQYFGPGTRLLVL.

V usage is TRBV6-1 and J usage is TRBJ2-7; D tentatively reads TRBD1 or TRBD2 (6 bases each). Trimming pared 2 bases from V and 3 bases from J, leaving 14 bases between. In germline, CDR1 is MNHNS, CDR2 SASEGT. The CDR3 has 15 residues. The CDR3 DNA reads as TGTGCCAGCAGTGAAATGTGGGGGGCTGGCTACGAGCAGTACTTC. Translation gives CASSEMWGAGYEQYF.

The chain couples TRBV7-9 to TRBJ2-1; D is possibly TRBD2 (6 bases). V was trimmed by 1 base and J by 6 bases, leaving 16 bases between them. The CDR3 has 16 amino acids. CDR1 SEHNR and CDR2 FQNEAQ come from the germline V gene (reference sequence). The CDR3 DNA reads as TGTGCCAGCAGCTTAGGCAATAGCGGTACTGGCAATGAGCAGTTCTTC. Translation: CASSLGNSGTGNEQFF.

The chain carries TRBV6-5 and TRBJ1-5, with 7 bases lining up with TRBD1. Germline V CDR1 and CDR2: MNHEY, SVGAGI. V was pared by 6 bases and J by 8 bases, with 7 bases of the junction left unmatched. This CDR3 comprises 13 residues. The CDR3 sequence: CASSYRGREPQHF. CDR3 DNA sequence: TGTGCCAGCAGCTACAGGGGCAGGGAGCCCCAGCATTTT.

V gene TRBV6-2 or TRBV6-3 combines with J gene TRBJ2-1, with 11 bases lining up with TRBD2. V was pared by 6 bases and J by 5 bases, with 12 bases of the junction left unmatched. CDR1 is MNHEY and CDR2 is SVGEGT in the germline V gene. The CDR3 length is 17 residues. The CDR3 region is CASSRSLRLAGNNEQFF. In DNA form, the CDR3 reads TGTGCCAGCAGCCGTTCCCTTAGACTAGCGGGGAACAATGAGCAGTTCTTC.

The V and J genes are TRBV3-1 and TRBJ1-4, with 7 bases that match TRBD1. After removal of 4 bases from V and 4 bases from J, the junction contained 6 bases not matched to a gene. This CDR3 region has 15 residues. Per the germline V gene, CDR1 is LGHDT and CDR2 is YNNKEL (reference sequence). CDR3 DNA: TGTGCCAGCAGCCTAACGGGGACAGATAATGAAAAACTGTTTTTT. This gives the protein CASSLTGTDNEKLFF.

This chain uses TRBV18 with TRBJ2-5; D remains unclear. Trimming pared 0 bases from V and 4 bases from J, leaving 6 bases between. Germline V gene data show CDR1 as KGHSH and CDR2 as LQKENI. There are 13 residues in the CDR3. In nucleotides, the CDR3 is TGTGCCAGCTCACCACCCGACGGAGAGACCCAGTACTTC. It specifies CASSPPDGETQYF.

The V gene is TRBV6-5, the J gene TRBJ2-7; D call uncertain. The CDR3 loop spans 15 amino acids. CDR1 is MNHEY, CDR2 SVGAGI, per germline. V shed 2 bases and J shed 0 bases, with 11 bases lying between them. DNA of the CDR3: TGTGCCAGCAGTTACGCGGCTGCTACCTCCTACGAGCAGTACTTC. It is translated as CASSYAAATSYEQYF.

The chain carries TRBV3-1 and TRBJ1-6; no clear D. Germline CDR1 reads LGHDT; CDR2 reads YNNKEL (reference sequence). This CDR3 is 12 amino acids long. V was cut by 3 bases and J by 7 bases, with 4 bases left in between. In DNA form, the CDR3 reads TGTGCCAGCAGCCACCAGAATTCACCCCTCCACTTT. Translated, it gives CASSHQNSPLHF. Together with reference TRBV3-1 and TRBJ1-6, the CDR3 gives the full variable domain: DTAVSQTPKYLVTQMGNDKSIKCEQNLGHDTMYWYKQDSKKFLKIMFSYNNKELIINETVPNRFSPKSPDKAHLNLHINSLELGDSAVYFCASSHQNSPLHFGNGTRLTVT.

This chain connects TRBV10-3 to TRBJ1-5; no definite D call. Germline CDR1 and CDR2: ENHRY and SYGVKD. The CDR3 loop spans 13 amino acids. Trimming removed 10 bases from V and 0 bases from J, with 10 bases in between. The CDR3: CATRGNSNQPQHF. Written as DNA, the CDR3 is TGTGCCACCCGAGGAAATAGCAATCAGCCCCAGCATTTT.

The chain carries TRBV7-9 and TRBJ2-6; 8 nucleotides agree with TRBD1. The germline CDR1 and CDR2 sequences are SEHNR and FQNEAQ (reference sequence). The CDR3 contains 15 residues. Unmatched junction bases numbered 2, after V lost 5 bases and J lost 2 bases. As DNA, the CDR3 is TGTGCCAGCAGCAAGACAGGGGCTGGGGCCAACGTCCTGACTTTC. Translated, it gives CASSKTGAGANVLTF.

The chain links TRBV4-1 to TRBJ2-3; D ambiguous. There are 16 residues in the CDR3. The V end was cut by 0 bases, the J end by 2 bases, with 12 bases between. CDR1 and CDR2 from the germline V gene are MGHRA and YSYEKL. Here the CDR3 reads CASSQEPQVYTDTQYF. The DNA for the CDR3 is TGCGCCAGCAGCCAAGAGCCCCAGGTTTACACAGATACGCAGTATTTT.

The chain uses TRBV6-1 and TRBJ1-4; maybe TRBD1 (6 bases). V gave up 5 bases and J gave up 6 bases, with 16 bases separating them. Germline CDR1 MNHNS, CDR2 SASEGT. This CDR3 region has 15 residues. CDR3: CASSTRGAGDEKLFF. Here the CDR3 DNA reads TGTGCCAGCAGTACCAGGGGAGCGGGGGATGAAAAACTGTTTTTT.

The rearrangement uses TRBV4-1 and TRBJ2-5, with TRBD2 matching over 9 bases. This CDR3 contains 17 residues. The V segment lost 1 base and the J segment 1 base; nucleotides outside the gene matches: 7. Germline lookup yields CDR1 MGHRA and CDR2 YSYEKL. In DNA, the CDR3 is TGCGCCAGCAGCCAAGGAGTCGCAGCGGGGGGCCAAGAGACCCAGTACTTC. Protein sequence: CASSQGVAAGGQETQYF.

Comments on this clonotype: The DNA is omitted, as the CDR3 cannot be located on it reliably, and the CDR3 follows TCRdb's listing. The V gene is TRBV11-2, the J gene TRBJ1-2; TRBD1, the D gene given by the table, was not confirmed from the DNA. The CDR3 length is 12 residues, termini included. From germline, CDR1 is SGHAT and CDR2 FQNNGV. CDR3 sequence reads: CASSFRGRGYTF.

V and J are TRBV5-6 and TRBJ2-1; TRBD2 aligns across 9 bases. CDR3 length: 19 amino acids. CDR1 is SGHDT, CDR2 YYEEEE, per germline. The V segment lost 2 bases and the J segment 0 bases; nucleotides outside the gene matches: 12. This chain's CDR3 is CASSFFALAGLNSYNEQFF. CDR3 DNA: TGTGCCAGCAGCTTCTTCGCCCTAGCGGGGTTGAACTCCTACAATGAGCAGTTCTTC.

Written as DNA, the CDR3 is TGCAGTGCTAGAGAAGGGGCGAACACTGAAGCTTTCTTT. Translating it yields CSAREGANTEAFF. The chain carries TRBV20-1 and TRBJ1-1; D perhaps matches TRBD1 (5 bases). Germline V gene data show CDR1 as DFQATT and CDR2 as SNEGSKA (reference sequence). V lost 0 bases, J lost 1 base, and 6 bases lay in between. CDR3 length: 13 residues.

The chain combines TRBV29-1 with TRBJ2-7; the D gene is possibly TRBD1 (5 bases). The CDR3 runs 14 residues. Trimming removed 4 bases at V and 1 base at J, with 14 bases between. Germline CDR1 SQVTM, CDR2 ANQGSEA. CDR3 sequence (DNA): TGCAGCGTTGGAGTTTGGCAGGGTTCCTACGAGCAGTACTTC. This translates into CSVGVWQGSYEQYF.

The table lists this clonotype with a count of one. The V and J genes are TRBV6-5 and TRBJ2-7; 8 bases are a match to TRBD1. The length of the CDR3 is 15 residues. V shed 2 bases and J 3 bases; nucleotides not matched to a gene: 6. Looked up from germline, CDR1 is MNHEY and CDR2 is SVGAGI. CDR3 in amino acids: CASSYLDRVGYEQYF. DNA of the CDR3: TGTGCCAGCAGTTACCTGGACAGGGTGGGCTACGAGCAGTACTTC.

DNA of the CDR3: TGCAGTGCTAGAGCCGGGACAGGGGCAACTAATGAAAAACTGTTTTTT. Translated, it gives CSARAGTGATNEKLFF. The J gene is TRBJ1-4, the V gene TRBV20-1; TRBD1 matches at 10 bases. The germline CDR1 and CDR2 sequences are DFQATT and SNEGSKA (reference sequence). V shed 1 base and J 0 bases; nucleotides not matched to a gene: 2. The CDR3 has 16 residues.

The chain has TRBV12-3 or TRBV12-4 and TRBJ1-1, with D unclear. The CDR3 is 13 amino acids. Trimming removed 5 bases from V and 11 bases from J, with 18 bases in between. The CDR3 reads CASSRTRVLGAFF. CDR3 in DNA: TGTGCCAGCAGTCGTACGAGGGTTCTGGGGGCTTTCTTT.

The chain joins TRBV18 to TRBJ2-5; D uncertain. Trimming left V 3 bases short and J 4 bases short, with 12 bases between. The V gene's germline CDR1 is KGHSH and CDR2 LQKENI. The CDR3 is 14 residues long. The CDR3 nucleotides read TGTGCCAGCTCACCGATTGTTGTACTAGAGACCCAGTACTTC. Translation: CASSPIVVLETQYF.

V usage is TRBV6-5 and J usage is TRBJ1-2; maybe TRBD1 (5 bases). Trimming stripped 0 bases from V and 6 bases from J, with 5 bases between. The CDR3 is 12 amino acids. Germline V lookup: CDR1 MNHEY, CDR2 SVGAGI. The CDR3 DNA sequence: TGTGCCAGCAGTTACTCGGGGGATGGCTACACCTTC. This encodes CASSYSGDGYTF.

V is TRBV9 and J is TRBJ1-1, with D unresolved. The CDR3 contains 12 residues. V lost 0 bases and J 8 bases, leaving 8 bases between the germline ends. CDR1 SGDLS and CDR2 YYNGEE come from the germline V gene. The CDR3 loop is CASSVELQEAFF. The CDR3 DNA sequence: TGTGCCAGCAGCGTAGAGTTACAGGAAGCTTTCTTT.

V usage is TRBV5-1 and J usage is TRBJ1-3; D gene unclear. This CDR3 contains 13 residues. Germline V lookup: CDR1 SGHRS, CDR2 YFSETQ. Trimming stripped 3 bases from V and 4 bases from J, with 8 bases between. The CDR3 protein is CASSSVQGNTIYF. The CDR3 coding sequence is TGCGCCAGCAGCTCGGTGCAGGGAAACACCATATATTTT.